Listed here are 27 T cell receptor beta chains from one sample, sequenced in a study of T cell changes during pregnancy in multiple sclerosis. Repertoires were generated with immunoSEQ multiplex PCR, while TCRdb's copy carries only in-frame clones and drops some. The sample holds about 32,000 clones, 80% to 90% seen once. Source: CD8+ T cells from peripheral blood mononuclear cells, taken in the third trimester of pregnancy. Source of these receptors: a female donor with multiple sclerosis, enrolled in a pregnancy study.

The rearrangement uses TRBV28 and TRBJ2-7, with 10 bases identical to TRBD2. J lost 2 bases, V lost 4 bases, and 8 bases had no gene match. Germline CDR1 reads MDHEN; CDR2 reads SYDVKM. The CDR3 is 16 residues long. The CDR3 region has the DNA TGTGCCAGCAGTTCCCTCACTAGCGGGACCCCCTACGAGCAGTACTTC. Protein product: CASSSLTSGTPYEQYF.

V gene TRBV27 combines with J gene TRBJ1-1; TRBD1 aligns across 10 bases. The CDR3 has 15 residues. Germline lookup yields CDR1 MNHEY and CDR2 SMNVEV (reference sequence). Unmatched junction bases numbered 5, after V lost 3 bases and J lost 4 bases. Written as DNA, the CDR3 is TGTGCCAGCAGTTTTTCTGGACAGGGGGGCACTGAAGCTTTCTTT. Amino acid sequence: CASSFSGQGGTEAFF.

The V call is TRBV6-5, the J call TRBJ2-1; 7 bases are a match to TRBD2. The CDR3 sequence is 13 residues long. Per the germline V gene, CDR1 is MNHEY and CDR2 is SVGAGI. The junction had 2 bases not matched to a gene; V was cut back by 0 bases and J by 9 bases. The CDR3 spells CASSYSAGTEQFF. The DNA of the CDR3 is TGTGCCAGCAGTTACTCAGCGGGGACTGAGCAGTTCTTC.

This rearrangement joins TRBV5-8 to TRBJ1-5; D gene unclear. V gave up 1 base and J gave up 3 bases, with 8 bases separating them. CDR1 and CDR2 from the germline V gene are SGHTS and YDEGEE. CDR3 length: 14 residues. The CDR3 coding sequence is TGTGCCAGCAGCTTGTCGGGTTTCAATCAGCCCCAGCATTTT. Its protein product is CASSLSGFNQPQHF.

The chain combines TRBV6-1 with TRBJ1-5, with 9 bases lining up with TRBD1. J gave up 6 bases and V 4 bases, and 13 bases lay outside the gene matches. The CDR3 is 17 residues long. Germline V lookup: CDR1 MNHNS, CDR2 SASEGT. CDR3: CASSGTPGTGLTQPQHF. The CDR3, as DNA: TGTGCCAGCAGTGGAACTCCCGGGACAGGGTTAACTCAGCCCCAGCATTTT.

This clone has just one count. The chain carries TRBV11-2 and TRBJ2-1; a weak D match, TRBD2 (5 bases). The germline V and J ends were trimmed by 5 bases and 10 bases, with 18 bases remaining between them. CDR3 length: 14 amino acids. Germline lookup yields CDR1 SGHAT and CDR2 FQNNGV. The CDR3 sequence: CASSLRPYSGEQFF. The CDR3, as DNA: TGTGCCAGCAGCCTTCGGCCTTATTCGGGGGAGCAGTTCTTC.

CDR3 amino acids: CSVELAGGYEQYF. The DNA of the CDR3 is TGCAGCGTTGAGCTAGCGGGAGGCTACGAGCAGTACTTC. This chain links TRBV29-1 with TRBJ2-7; 11 nucleotides agree with TRBD2. The germline V gene encodes CDR1 SQVTM and CDR2 ANQGSEA. V dropped 3 bases and J dropped 3; count of bases not matched to a gene: 1. The CDR3 is 13 amino acids.

V is TRBV7-9 and J is TRBJ2-7; possibly TRBD1 for D (6 bases). CDR1 and CDR2 from the germline V gene are SEHNR and FQNEAQ (reference sequence). The CDR3 has 15 amino acids. V lost 5 bases, J lost 1 base, and 15 bases lay in between. In DNA, the CDR3 is TGTGCCAGCAGCCACCGGGACAAAGCATCCTACGAGCAGTACTTC. Translating it yields CASSHRDKASYEQYF. The full variable domain, rest sourced from reference TRBV7-9 and TRBJ2-7, is DTGVSQNPRHKITKRGQNVTFRCDPISEHNRLYWYRQTLGQGPEFLTYFQNEAQLEKSRLLSDRFSAERPKGSFSTLEIQRTEQGDSAMYLCASSHRDKASYEQYFGPGTRLTVT.

This chain connects TRBV5-5 to TRBJ1-2; possible D gene TRBD1, 5 bases. Germline V gene data show CDR1 as SGHKS and CDR2 as YYEKEE (reference sequence). This CDR3 has 17 residues. V gave up 3 bases and J gave up 1 base, with 19 bases separating them. The CDR3 reads CASSSKTQDRDNYGYTF. CDR3 nucleotide sequence: TGTGCCAGCAGCTCTAAGACTCAAGACAGAGATAACTATGGCTACACCTTC.

The chain uses TRBV10-3 and TRBJ1-3; D uncertain. Trimming took off 3 bases at V and 7 bases at J, with 7 bases between the two ends. The CDR3 spans 12 residues. Germline V CDR1 and CDR2: ENHRY, SYGVKD. For the CDR3, the DNA is TGTGCCATCAGTGACTCCCGGAACACCATATATTTT. Its translation is CAISDSRNTIYF.

V and J are TRBV5-1 and TRBJ2-3, with TRBD1 matching over 9 bases. The CDR3 consists of 19 residues. Germline V gene data show CDR1 as SGHRS and CDR2 as YFSETQ. Trimming took 3 bases from V and 4 from J; bases not matched to a gene: 18. CDR3 sequence reads: CASSSRAGQGIPRADTQYF. The DNA for the CDR3 is TGCGCCAGCAGCTCGCGGGCGGGACAGGGTATTCCTAGGGCAGATACGCAGTATTTT.

This chain connects TRBV29-1 to TRBJ2-1; a possible D gene is TRBD2 (7 bases). From germline, CDR1 is SQVTM and CDR2 ANQGSEA. V dropped 5 bases and J dropped 4 bases, with 15 bases sitting between them. The CDR3 loop spans 14 amino acids. The CDR3 DNA follows: TGCAGCGTTCCGTGGAGGGGGGGTTACAATGAGCAGTTCTTC. This codes for CSVPWRGGYNEQFF.

This rearrangement joins TRBV27 to TRBJ2-2; 14 nucleotides agree with TRBD2. V lost 4 bases, J lost 7 bases, and 11 bases stayed unmatched. Germline V gene lookup returns CDR1 MNHEY and CDR2 SMNVEV (reference sequence). The CDR3 runs to 18 residues. As DNA, the CDR3 is TGTGCCAGCAGTTCCCGGACTAGCGGGGGGTGGGGTCGCGGGGAGCTGTTTTTT. This encodes CASSSRTSGGWGRGELFF.

The V and J genes are TRBV30 and TRBJ1-1; D ambiguous. CDR1 and CDR2 from the germline V gene are GTSNPN and SVGIG (reference sequence). This CDR3 comprises 14 residues. V was pared by 4 bases and J by 2 bases, with 14 bases between. The CDR3 is CAWTGSISNTEAFF. The CDR3 DNA sequence: TGTGCCTGGACAGGTTCAATTTCCAACACTGAAGCTTTCTTT.

The chain carries TRBV6-6 and TRBJ2-7; 8 nucleotides line up with TRBD1. The CDR3 spans 15 residues. Germline trimming cut 6 bases from V and 1 base from J; bases unmatched to any gene: 8. Germline V gives CDR1 MNHNY, CDR2 SVGAGI (reference sequence). The CDR3 DNA reads as TGTGCCAGCAGAAGAATGCGGGACAGGTCCTACGAGCAGTACTTC. Its protein is CASRRMRDRSYEQYF.

This sequence joins TRBV5-1 and TRBJ2-7; TRBD2 aligns across 9 bases. Germline values: CDR1 SGHRS, CDR2 YFSETQ. This CDR3 comprises 16 residues. V lost 0 bases and J lost 6; bases outside the gene matches: 10. This CDR3 reads CASSLDGSGSQGEQYF. The CDR3 DNA reads as TGCGCCAGCAGCTTGGATGGTAGCGGGAGCCAAGGCGAGCAGTACTTC.

J is TRBJ2-1 and V is TRBV7-3; 8 nucleotides match TRBD2. V shed 1 base, J shed 4 bases, and the junction held 6 bases outside the gene matches. The V gene's germline CDR1 is SGHTA and CDR2 FQGTGA. The CDR3 is made up of 16 amino acids. CDR3 residues: CASSLRAGVMYNEQFF. The CDR3 DNA follows: TGTGCCAGCAGCTTAAGAGCGGGGGTTATGTACAATGAGCAGTTCTTC. Drawing the rest from reference TRBV7-3 and TRBJ2-1, the complete variable domain is GAGVSQTPSNKVTEKGKYVELRCDPISGHTALYWYRQSLGQGPEFLIYFQGTGAADDSGLPNDRFFAVRPEGSVSTLKIQRTERGDSAVYLCASSLRAGVMYNEQFFGPGTRLTVL.

The rearrangement uses TRBV27 and TRBJ1-1; TRBD1 aligns across 7 bases. Losses at the gene ends were 0 bases for V and 1 base for J; bases not matched to a gene: 2. The CDR3 has 15 residues. CDR1 and CDR2 (germline): MNHEY, SMNVEV (reference sequence). The CDR3 DNA sequence: TGTGCCAGCAGTTTATCGCAGGGGGGGAACACTGAAGCTTTCTTT. Protein: CASSLSQGGNTEAFF.

The genes are TRBV5-1 and TRBJ2-7, with 10 bases identical to TRBD1. The germline V gene encodes CDR1 SGHRS and CDR2 YFSETQ. The CDR3 contains 14 residues. V dropped 3 bases and J dropped 5; count of bases not matched to a gene: 5. The CDR3 sequence: CASSSDRGRNEQYF. In nucleotides, the CDR3 is TGCGCCAGCAGCTCAGACAGGGGGCGCAACGAGCAGTACTTC.

This chain joins TRBV7-3 and TRBJ1-2; 9 bases are shared with TRBD1. Germline CDR1 SGHTA, CDR2 FQGTGA. V gave up 5 bases and J gave up 8 bases; unmatched junction bases: 9. This CDR3 contains 14 residues. CDR3 in DNA: TGTGCCAGCAGCAACGACAGGGGGTGGGAGGGCTACACCTTC. Encoded protein: CASSNDRGWEGYTF.

This clone was seen once. The chain links TRBV27 to TRBJ1-2, with D perhaps TRBD1 (6 bases). The CDR3 consists of 14 residues. CDR1 is MNHEY and CDR2 is SMNVEV in the germline V gene (reference sequence). V gave up 6 bases and J gave up 3 bases, with 14 bases separating them. The CDR3 sequence: CASRLTGTYYGYTF. The CDR3 nucleotides read TGTGCCAGCAGATTGACAGGAACATACTATGGCTACACCTTC.

CDR3 in amino acids: CASSTSRESNQPQHF. In nucleotides, the CDR3 is TGTGCCAGTTCAACTTCCCGGGAATCTAATCAGCCCCAGCATTTT. The rearrangement uses TRBV19 and TRBJ1-5; D remains ambiguous. In germline, CDR1 is LNHDA, CDR2 SQIVND (reference sequence). Between the trimmed V and J ends, which lost 8 bases and 4 bases, there was a span of 18 bases. CDR3 length equals 15 residues.

The rearrangement links TRBV28 to TRBJ1-2; D is ambiguous. The germline V gene has CDR1 MDHEN and CDR2 SYDVKM. The CDR3 extends over 15 amino acids. Trimming removed 6 bases at V and 0 bases at J, with 14 bases between. This chain's CDR3 is CASSPIRGSNYGYTF. The CDR3 DNA reads as TGTGCCAGCAGCCCCATCCGGGGATCTAACTATGGCTACACCTTC.

This chain connects TRBV7-9 to TRBJ2-1; 7 nucleotides match TRBD1. This CDR3 region has 14 residues. Germline values: CDR1 SEHNR, CDR2 FQNEAQ (reference sequence). Trimming at V came to 5 bases and at J to 6 bases, leaving 7 bases not matched to a gene. CDR3 nucleotides: TGTGCCAGCAGCACCGGGACAGCGTCCAATGAGCAGTTCTTC. It encodes CASSTGTASNEQFF.

This chain joins TRBV23-1 and TRBJ1-2, with D unresolved. TRBV23-1 is an open reading frame whose function is uncertain. The CDR3 has 10 amino acids. V shed 11 bases and J shed 10 bases, with 14 bases lying between them. CDR3 sequence: CAATWRFYTF. The CDR3 DNA follows: TGCGCCGCAACCTGGAGGTTCTACACCTTC.

The chain carries TRBV13 and TRBJ2-1; TRBD1 matches 9 bases. The CDR3 sequence is 15 residues long. The ends lost 5 bases at V and 8 bases at J; junction bases unmatched: 10. From germline, CDR1 is PRHDT and CDR2 FYEKMQ (reference sequence). In DNA, the CDR3 is TGTGCCAGCAGCCCCGGGGACAGGGAGTCGGATGAGCAGTTCTTC. It codes for CASSPGDRESDEQFF.

The rearrangement uses TRBV2 and TRBJ2-3; tentative D call: TRBD2 (6 bases). In germline, CDR1 is SNHLY, CDR2 FYNNEI. The V gene lost 2 bases and the J gene lost 0 bases, with 18 bases spanning the gap. The CDR3 contains 18 residues. The CDR3 nucleotides read TGTGCCAGCAGTGAAACCTCCACCGCCGGGACTAGCACAGATACGCAGTATTTT. It encodes CASSETSTAGTSTDTQYF.